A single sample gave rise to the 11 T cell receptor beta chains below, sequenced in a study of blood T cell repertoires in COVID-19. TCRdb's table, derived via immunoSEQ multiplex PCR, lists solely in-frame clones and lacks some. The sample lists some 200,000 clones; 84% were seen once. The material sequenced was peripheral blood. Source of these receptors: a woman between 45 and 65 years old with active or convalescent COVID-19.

CDR3: CASSQTVQGPNEKLFF. The CDR3 DNA reads TGTGCCAGCAGCCAAACCGTACAGGGCCCTAATGAAAAACTGTTTTTT. The chain carries TRBV3-1 (or the pseudogene TRBV3-2) and TRBJ1-4; tentative D call: TRBD1 (6 bases). Trimming left V 2 bases short and J 3 bases short, with 13 bases between. Germline V gene lookup returns CDR1 LGHDT and CDR2 YNNKEL (reference sequence). The CDR3 runs to 16 residues.

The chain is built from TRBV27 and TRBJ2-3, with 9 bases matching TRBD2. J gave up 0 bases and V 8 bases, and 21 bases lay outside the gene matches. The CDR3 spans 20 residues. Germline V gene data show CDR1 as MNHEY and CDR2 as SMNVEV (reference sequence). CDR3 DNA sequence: TGTGCCAGCCGCCTCCGCCCAAGCGGGGGGATCACACAGAGCACAGATACGCAGTATTTT. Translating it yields CASRLRPSGGITQSTDTQYF.

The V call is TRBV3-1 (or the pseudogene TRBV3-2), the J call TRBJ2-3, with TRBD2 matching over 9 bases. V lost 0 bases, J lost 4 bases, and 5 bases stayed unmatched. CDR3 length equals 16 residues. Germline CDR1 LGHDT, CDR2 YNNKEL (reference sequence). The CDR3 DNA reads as TGTGCCAGCAGCCAAGATCTGGGCGGGGGGGCAGATACGCAGTATTTT. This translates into CASSQDLGGGADTQYF.

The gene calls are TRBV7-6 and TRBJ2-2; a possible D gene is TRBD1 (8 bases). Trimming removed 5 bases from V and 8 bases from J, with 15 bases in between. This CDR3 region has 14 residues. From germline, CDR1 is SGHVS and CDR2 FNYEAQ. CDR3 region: CASSDGQGGGELFF. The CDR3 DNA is TGTGCCAGCAGCGACGGACAGGGAGGGGGGGAGCTGTTTTTT. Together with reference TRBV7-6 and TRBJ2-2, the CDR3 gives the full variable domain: GAGVSQSPRYKVTKRGQDVALRCDPISGHVSLYWYRQALGQGPEFLTYFNYEAQQDKSGLPNDRFSAERPEGSISTLTIQRTEQRDSAMYRCASSDGQGGGELFFGEGSRLTVL.

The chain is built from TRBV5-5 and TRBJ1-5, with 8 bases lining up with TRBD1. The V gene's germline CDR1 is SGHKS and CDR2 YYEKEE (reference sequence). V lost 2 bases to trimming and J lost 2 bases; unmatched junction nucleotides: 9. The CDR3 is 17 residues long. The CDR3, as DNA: TGTGCCAGCAGCTTCGCCGGGACAGGAGGAGGCAATCAGCCCCAGCATTTT. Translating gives CASSFAGTGGGNQPQHF.

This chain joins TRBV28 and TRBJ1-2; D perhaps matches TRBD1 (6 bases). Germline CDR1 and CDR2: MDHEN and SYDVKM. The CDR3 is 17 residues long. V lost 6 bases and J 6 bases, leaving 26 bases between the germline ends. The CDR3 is CASSSPRIDRPQDGYTF. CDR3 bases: TGTGCCAGCAGCTCCCCACGTATCGACAGGCCCCAGGATGGCTACACCTTC.

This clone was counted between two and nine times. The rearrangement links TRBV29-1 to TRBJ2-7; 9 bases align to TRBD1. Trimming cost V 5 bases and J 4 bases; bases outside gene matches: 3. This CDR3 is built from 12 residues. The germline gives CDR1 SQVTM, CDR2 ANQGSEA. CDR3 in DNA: TGCAGCGTTTGGGGACAGGGTTACGAGCAGTACTTC. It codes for CSVWGQGYEQYF.

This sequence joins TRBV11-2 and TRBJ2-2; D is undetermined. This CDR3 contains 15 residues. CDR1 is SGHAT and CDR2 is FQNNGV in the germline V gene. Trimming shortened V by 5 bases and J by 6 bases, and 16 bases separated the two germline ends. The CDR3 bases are TGTGCCAGCAGCCATAATACCCTCGGGTCCGGGGAGCTGTTTTTT. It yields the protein CASSHNTLGSGELFF.

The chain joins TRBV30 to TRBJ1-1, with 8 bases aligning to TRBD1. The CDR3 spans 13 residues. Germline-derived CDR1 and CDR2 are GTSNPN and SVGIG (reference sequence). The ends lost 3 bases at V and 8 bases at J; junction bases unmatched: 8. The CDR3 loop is CAWSGTGVVEAFF. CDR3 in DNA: TGTGCCTGGAGCGGGACAGGCGTAGTCGAAGCTTTCTTT.

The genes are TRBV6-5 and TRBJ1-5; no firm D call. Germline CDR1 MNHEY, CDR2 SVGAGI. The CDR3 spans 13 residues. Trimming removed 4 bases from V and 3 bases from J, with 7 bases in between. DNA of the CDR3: TGTGCCAGCAGTTCGACACTCAATCAGCCCCAGCATTTT. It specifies CASSSTLNQPQHF.

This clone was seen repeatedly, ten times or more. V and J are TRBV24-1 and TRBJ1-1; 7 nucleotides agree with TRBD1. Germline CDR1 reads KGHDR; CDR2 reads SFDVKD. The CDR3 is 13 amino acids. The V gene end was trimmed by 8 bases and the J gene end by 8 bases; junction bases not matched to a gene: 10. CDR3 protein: CATKKKGAGEAFF. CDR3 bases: TGTGCCACCAAAAAGAAGGGGGCGGGGGAAGCTTTCTTT.